This TCR beta chain was observed in a study of T cell changes during pregnancy in multiple sclerosis. Repertoires were generated with immunoSEQ multiplex PCR, while TCRdb's copy carries only in-frame clones and drops some. The sample has about 13,000 clones, approximately 87% seen once. The sequence was collected from a female donor in good health, enrolled as a control in a pregnancy study. The source was CD8+ T cells from peripheral blood mononuclear cells, collected after pregnancy.

The CDR3 protein is CASSRRYGTHQRGGDTQYF. CDR3 in DNA: TGTGCCAGCAGCCGCAGATACGGGACTCACCAGAGGGGAGGAGATACGCAGTATTTT. The J gene is TRBJ2-3, the V gene TRBV4-2, with D perhaps matching TRBD2 (6 bases). The germline V gene encodes CDR1 LGHNA and CDR2 YNFKEQ. There are 19 residues in the CDR3. V lost 4 bases and J 5 bases, leaving 28 bases between the germline ends.